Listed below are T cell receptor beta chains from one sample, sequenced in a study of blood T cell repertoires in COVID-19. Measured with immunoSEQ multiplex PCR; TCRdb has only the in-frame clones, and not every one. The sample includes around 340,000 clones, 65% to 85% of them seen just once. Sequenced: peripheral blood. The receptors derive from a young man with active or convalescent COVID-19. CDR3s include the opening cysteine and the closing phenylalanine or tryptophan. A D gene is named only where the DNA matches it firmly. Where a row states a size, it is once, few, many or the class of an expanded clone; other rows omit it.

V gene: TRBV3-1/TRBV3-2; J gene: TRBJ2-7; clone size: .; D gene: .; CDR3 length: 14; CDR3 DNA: TGTGCCAGCAGCCAAGCGACGGGTACCTACGAGCAGTACTTC; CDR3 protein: CASSQATGTYEQYF
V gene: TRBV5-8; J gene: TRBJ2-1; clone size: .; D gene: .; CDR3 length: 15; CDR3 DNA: TGTGCCAGCAGCTTTCTCTGGGGGCGAGCCAATGAGCAGTTCTTC; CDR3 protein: CASSFLWGRANEQFF
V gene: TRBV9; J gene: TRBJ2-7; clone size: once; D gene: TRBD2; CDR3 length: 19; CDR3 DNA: TGTGCCAGCAGCGTAGTCCCCCCCCCTCTAGCGGGGGCAACCTACGAGCAGTACTTC; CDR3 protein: CASSVVPPPLAGATYEQYF
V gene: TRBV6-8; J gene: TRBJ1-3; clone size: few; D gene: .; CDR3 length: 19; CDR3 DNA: TGTGCCAGCAGGATCCGGACAGTTTTTCCCCTGTCCTCTGGAAACACCATATATTTT; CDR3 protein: CASRIRTVFPLSSGNTIYF
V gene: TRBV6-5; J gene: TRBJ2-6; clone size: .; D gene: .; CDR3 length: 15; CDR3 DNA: TGTGCCAGCACTCCCCGTAGCTCTGGGGCCAACGTCCTGACTTTC; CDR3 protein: CASTPRSSGANVLTF
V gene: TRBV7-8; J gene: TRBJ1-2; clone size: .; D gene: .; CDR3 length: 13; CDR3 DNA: TGTGCCAGCAGCCATAGATCTCGGTATGGCTACACCTTC; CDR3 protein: CASSHRSRYGYTF
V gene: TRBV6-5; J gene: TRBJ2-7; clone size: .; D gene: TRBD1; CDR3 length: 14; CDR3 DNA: TGTGCCAGCAGTTACGACAGGGCAGCGAACGAGCAGTACTTC; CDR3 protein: CASSYDRAANEQYF
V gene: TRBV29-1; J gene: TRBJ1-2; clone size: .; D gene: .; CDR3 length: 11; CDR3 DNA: TGCAGCGTCCAGGGGAACTATGGCTACACCTTC; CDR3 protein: CSVQGNYGYTF
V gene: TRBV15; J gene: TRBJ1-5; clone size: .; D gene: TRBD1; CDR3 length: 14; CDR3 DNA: TGTGCCACCGAAGCCGACAGGGCAAATCAGCCCCAGCATTTT; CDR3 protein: CATEADRANQPQHF
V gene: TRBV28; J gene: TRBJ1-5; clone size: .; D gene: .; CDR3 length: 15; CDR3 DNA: TGTGCCAGCAGTCCAGCCGGGGGTAGCAATCAGCCCCAGCATTTT; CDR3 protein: CASSPAGGSNQPQHF
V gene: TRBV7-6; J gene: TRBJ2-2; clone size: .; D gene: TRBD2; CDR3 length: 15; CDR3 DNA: TGTGCCAGCAGCCCCCGGGAGGTGGACACCGGGGAGCTGTTTTTT; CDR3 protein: CASSPREVDTGELFF
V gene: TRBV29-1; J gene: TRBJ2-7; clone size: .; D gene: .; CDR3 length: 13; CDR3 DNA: TGCAGCGTTGAGGGGCAGGGTAACTACGAGCAGTACTTC; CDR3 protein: CSVEGQGNYEQYF
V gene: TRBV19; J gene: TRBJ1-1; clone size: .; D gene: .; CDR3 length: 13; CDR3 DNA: TGTGCCAGTAGTTTACAGGGAAACACTGAAGCTTTCTTT; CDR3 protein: CASSLQGNTEAFF
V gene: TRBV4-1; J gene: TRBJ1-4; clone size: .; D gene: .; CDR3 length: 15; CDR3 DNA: TGCGCCAGCAGCCAAGAAACAGGCGCCAATGAAAAACTGTTTTTT; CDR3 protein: CASSQETGANEKLFF
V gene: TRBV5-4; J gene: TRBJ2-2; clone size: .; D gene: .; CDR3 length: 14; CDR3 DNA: TGTGCCAGCAGCTTGCCAGGAGGCACCGGGGAGCTGTTTTTT; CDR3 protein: CASSLPGGTGELFF
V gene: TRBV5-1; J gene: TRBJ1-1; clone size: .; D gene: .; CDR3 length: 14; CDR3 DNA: TGCGCCAGCAGCTTCGCCGCCGCGGGGTCTGAAGCTTTCTTT; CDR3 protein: CASSFAAAGSEAFF
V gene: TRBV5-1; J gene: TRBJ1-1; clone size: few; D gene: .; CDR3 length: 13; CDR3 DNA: TGCGCCAGCAGATTTACAGGGAACACTGAAGCTTTCTTT; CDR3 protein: CASRFTGNTEAFF
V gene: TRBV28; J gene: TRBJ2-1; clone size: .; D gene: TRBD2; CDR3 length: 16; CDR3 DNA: TGTGCGAGCGGCGCGGCCGGGACTAGCGGTTACAATGAGCAGTTCTTC; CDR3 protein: CASGAAGTSGYNEQFF
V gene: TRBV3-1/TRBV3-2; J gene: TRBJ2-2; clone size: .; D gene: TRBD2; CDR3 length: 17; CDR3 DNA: TGTGCCAGCAGCCAAGGACTAGCGGGGGAGTTCACCGGGGAGCTGTTTTTT; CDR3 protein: CASSQGLAGEFTGELFF
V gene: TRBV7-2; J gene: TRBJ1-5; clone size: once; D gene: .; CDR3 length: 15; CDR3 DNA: TGTGCCAGCAGCCCCCCGGCAGGCAGCAATCAGCCCCAGCATTTT; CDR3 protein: CASSPPAGSNQPQHF
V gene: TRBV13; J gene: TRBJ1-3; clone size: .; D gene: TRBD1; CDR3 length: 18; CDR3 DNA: TGTGCCAGCAGCCGGACAGGGGCTTGGGAAATCTCTGGAAACACCATATATTTT; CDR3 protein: CASSRTGAWEISGNTIYF
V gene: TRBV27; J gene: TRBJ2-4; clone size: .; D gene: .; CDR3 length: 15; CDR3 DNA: TGTGCCAGCAGTTTATCGGACTTCAACAAAAACATTCAGTACTTC; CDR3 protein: CASSLSDFNKNIQYF
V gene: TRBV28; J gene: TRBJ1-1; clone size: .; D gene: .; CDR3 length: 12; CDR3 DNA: TGTGCCAGCAGCCCAGTGAACACTGAAGCTTTCTTT; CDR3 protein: CASSPVNTEAFF
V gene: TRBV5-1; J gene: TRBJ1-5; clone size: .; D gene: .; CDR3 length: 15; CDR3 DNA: TGCGCCAGCAGCTTGAAGGGAGATCCAAATCAGCCCCAGCATTTT; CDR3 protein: CASSLKGDPNQPQHF
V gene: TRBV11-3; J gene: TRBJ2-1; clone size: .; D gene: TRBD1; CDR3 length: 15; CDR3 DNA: TGTGCCAGCAGCTCTGACAGGGGTTTGTACAATGAGCAGTTCTTC; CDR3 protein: CASSSDRGLYNEQFF
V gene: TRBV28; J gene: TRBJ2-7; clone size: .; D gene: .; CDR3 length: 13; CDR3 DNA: TGTGCCAGCAGTTTAGGCCAGGGGAACGAGCAGTACTTC; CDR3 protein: CASSLGQGNEQYF
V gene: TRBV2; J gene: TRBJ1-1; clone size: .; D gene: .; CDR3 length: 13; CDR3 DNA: TGTGCCAGCGGCCACGACAGTGGGACTGAAGCTTTCTTT; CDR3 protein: CASGHDSGTEAFF
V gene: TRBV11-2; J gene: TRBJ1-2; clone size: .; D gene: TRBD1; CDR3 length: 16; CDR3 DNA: TGTGCCAGCAGCTCCCTATCCGGGACAGACTTCTATGGCTACACCTTC; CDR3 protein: CASSSLSGTDFYGYTF
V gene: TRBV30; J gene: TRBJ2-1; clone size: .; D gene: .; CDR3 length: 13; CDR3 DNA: TGTGCCTGGGGGGCGGGACTCGACAATGAGCAGTTCTTC; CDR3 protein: CAWGAGLDNEQFF
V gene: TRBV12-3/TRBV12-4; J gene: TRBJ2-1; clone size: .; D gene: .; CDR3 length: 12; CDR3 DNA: TGTGCCAGCAGTTTGACCGCAGGGTACCGGTTCTTC; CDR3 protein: CASSLTAGYRFF
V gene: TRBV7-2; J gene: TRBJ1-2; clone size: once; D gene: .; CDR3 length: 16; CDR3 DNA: TGTGCCAGCAGCCTCCAGACAGGCCCAAACGGATATGGCTACACCTTC; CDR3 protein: CASSLQTGPNGYGYTF
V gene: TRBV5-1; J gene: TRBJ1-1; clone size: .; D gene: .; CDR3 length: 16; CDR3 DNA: TGCGCCAGCAGCTTGGCCTCCCCTGGGGGGAGTACTGAAGCTTTCTTT; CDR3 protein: CASSLASPGGSTEAFF
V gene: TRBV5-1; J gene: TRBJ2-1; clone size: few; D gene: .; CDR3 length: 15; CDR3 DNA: TGCGCCAGCAGCTTGGGAGGTAGCCGTACGAATGAGCAGTTCTTC; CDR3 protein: CASSLGGSRTNEQFF
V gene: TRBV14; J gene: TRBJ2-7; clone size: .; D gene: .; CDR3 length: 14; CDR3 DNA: TGTGCCAGCAGCCAAGTTGGGACAACCTACGAGCAGTACTTC; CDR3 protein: CASSQVGTTYEQYF
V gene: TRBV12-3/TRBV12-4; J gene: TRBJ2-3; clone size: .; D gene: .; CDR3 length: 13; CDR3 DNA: TGTGCCAGCAGTTCCGGGGACTTTGATACGCAGTATTTT; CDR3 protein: CASSSGDFDTQYF
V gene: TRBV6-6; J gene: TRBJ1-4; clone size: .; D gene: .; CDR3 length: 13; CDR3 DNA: TGTGCCAGCAGTACCGGGGACACGGAAAAACTGTTTTTT; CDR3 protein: CASSTGDTEKLFF
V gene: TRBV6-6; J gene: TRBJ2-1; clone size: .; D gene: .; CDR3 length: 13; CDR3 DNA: TGTGCCAGCAGAGGGGGAGACAGATACGGGCAGTTCTTC; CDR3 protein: CASRGGDRYGQFF
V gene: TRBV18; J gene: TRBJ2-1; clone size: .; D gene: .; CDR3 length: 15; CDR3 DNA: TGTGCCAGCTCACCATTGGCGGGATCAGGTAATGAGCAGTTCTTC; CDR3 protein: CASSPLAGSGNEQFF
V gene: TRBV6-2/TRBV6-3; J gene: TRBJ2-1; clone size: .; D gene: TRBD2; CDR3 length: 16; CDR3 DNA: TGTGCCAGCAGTTTCCCAGGTAGCGGGGTTTGGGATGAGCAGTTCTTC; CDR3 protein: CASSFPGSGVWDEQFF
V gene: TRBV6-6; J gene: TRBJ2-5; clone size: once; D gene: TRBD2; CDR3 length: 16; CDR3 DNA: TGTGCCAGCAGTTTCGAACTAGCGGGGGGGCAAGAGACCCAGTACTTC; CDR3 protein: CASSFELAGGQETQYF
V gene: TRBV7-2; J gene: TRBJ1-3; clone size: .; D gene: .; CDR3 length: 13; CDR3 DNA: TGTGCCAGCAGCCTCGGACGGGGTGACACCATATATTTT; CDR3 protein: CASSLGRGDTIYF
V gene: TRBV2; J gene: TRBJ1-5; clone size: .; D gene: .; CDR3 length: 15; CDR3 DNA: TGTGCCAGCAGTGGAACGAGATATAGCAATCAGCCCCAGCATTTT; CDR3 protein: CASSGTRYSNQPQHF
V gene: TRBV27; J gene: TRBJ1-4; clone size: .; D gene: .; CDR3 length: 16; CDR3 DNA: TGTGCCAGCAGGCCAACAGGGTTGGGACCTAATGAAAAACTGTTTTTT; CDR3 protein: CASRPTGLGPNEKLFF
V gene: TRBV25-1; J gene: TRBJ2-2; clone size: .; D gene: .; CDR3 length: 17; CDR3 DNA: TGTGCCAGCAGTGAATACGTAGGGGATTGGAACACCGGGGAGCTGTTTTTT; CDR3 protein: CASSEYVGDWNTGELFF
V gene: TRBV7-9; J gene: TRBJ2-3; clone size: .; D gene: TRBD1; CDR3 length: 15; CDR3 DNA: TGTGCCAGCAGCTTAGTTCAGGGGGCGGGAGATACGCAGTATTTT; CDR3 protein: CASSLVQGAGDTQYF
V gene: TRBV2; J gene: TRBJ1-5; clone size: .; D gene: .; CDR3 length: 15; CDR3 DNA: TGTGCCAGCAGGCGCCCAGGGGCAAGCAATCAGCCCCAGCATTTT; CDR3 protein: CASRRPGASNQPQHF
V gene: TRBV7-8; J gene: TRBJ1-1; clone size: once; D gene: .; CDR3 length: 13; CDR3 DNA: TGTGCCAGCAGCTTGTTGAGGGAAAGTGAAGCTTTCTTT; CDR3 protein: CASSLLRESEAFF
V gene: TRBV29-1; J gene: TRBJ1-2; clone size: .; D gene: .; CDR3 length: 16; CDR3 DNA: TGCAGCGTCTCCCCCCCGGCAGGGGCAGTTAACTATGGCTACACCTTC; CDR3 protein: CSVSPPAGAVNYGYTF
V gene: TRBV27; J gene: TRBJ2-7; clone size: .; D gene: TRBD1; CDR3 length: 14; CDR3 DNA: TGTGCCAGCAGTTTATCGGGGACAGTGTACGAGCAGTACTTC; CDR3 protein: CASSLSGTVYEQYF